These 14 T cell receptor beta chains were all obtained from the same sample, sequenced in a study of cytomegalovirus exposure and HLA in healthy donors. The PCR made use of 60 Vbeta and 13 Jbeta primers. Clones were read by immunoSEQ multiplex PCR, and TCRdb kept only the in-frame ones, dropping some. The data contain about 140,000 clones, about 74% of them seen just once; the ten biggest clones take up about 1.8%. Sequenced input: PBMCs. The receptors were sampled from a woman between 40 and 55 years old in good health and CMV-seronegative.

CDR3 nucleotides: TGTGCCAGCAGTTCCCTTGGGGAGAACTACGAGCAGTACTTC. Translation: CASSSLGENYEQYF. The chain joins TRBV28 to TRBJ2-7; TRBD2 might be the D (5 bases). Looked up from germline, CDR1 is MDHEN and CDR2 is SYDVKM. V was shortened by 4 bases and J by 3 bases, with 13 bases between the two germline ends. The CDR3 length is 14 residues.

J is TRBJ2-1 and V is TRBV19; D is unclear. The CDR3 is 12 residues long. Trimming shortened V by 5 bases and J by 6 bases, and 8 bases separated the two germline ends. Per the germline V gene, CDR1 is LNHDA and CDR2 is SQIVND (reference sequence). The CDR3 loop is CASSYYGNEQFF. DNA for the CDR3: TGTGCCAGTAGTTACTACGGCAATGAGCAGTTCTTC.

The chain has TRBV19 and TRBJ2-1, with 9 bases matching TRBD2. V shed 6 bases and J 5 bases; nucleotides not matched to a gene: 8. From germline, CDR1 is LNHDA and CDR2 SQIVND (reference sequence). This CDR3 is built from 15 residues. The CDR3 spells CASRKRGDKNNEQFF. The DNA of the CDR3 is TGTGCCAGTAGAAAGCGGGGGGACAAAAACAATGAGCAGTTCTTC.

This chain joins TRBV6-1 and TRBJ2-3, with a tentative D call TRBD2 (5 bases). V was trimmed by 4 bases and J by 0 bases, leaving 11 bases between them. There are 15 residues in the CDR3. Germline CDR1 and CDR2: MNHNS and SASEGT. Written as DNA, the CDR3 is TGTGCCAGCAGTGTACGGGGTTCTAGCACAGATACGCAGTATTTT. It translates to CASSVRGSSTDTQYF.

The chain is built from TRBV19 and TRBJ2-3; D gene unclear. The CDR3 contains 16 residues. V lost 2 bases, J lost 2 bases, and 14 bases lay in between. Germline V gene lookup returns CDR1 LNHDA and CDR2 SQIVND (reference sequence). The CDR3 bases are TGTGCCAGTAGTATAAACATTAACAGAATCACAGATACGCAGTATTTT. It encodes CASSININRITDTQYF.

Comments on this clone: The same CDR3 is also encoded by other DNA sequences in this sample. The CDR3 DNA sequence: TGTGCCAGCAGTGAGACGGGAGGGCCATCGGCCCAGTACTTC. It yields the protein CASSETGGPSAQYF. The V and J genes are TRBV6-1 and TRBJ2-5, with 8 bases that match TRBD2. The CDR3 is made up of 14 amino acids. Germline V gives CDR1 MNHNS, CDR2 SASEGT. V shed 3 bases, J shed 9 bases, and the junction held 9 bases outside the gene matches.

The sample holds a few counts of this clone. The chain's CDR3 is CASSLTGFTEAFF. DNA for the CDR3: TGTGCCAGTAGTTTAACAGGCTTCACTGAAGCTTTCTTT. The chain carries TRBV19 and TRBJ1-1; TRBD1 is a possible D gene (5 bases). Trimming took off 5 bases at V and 4 bases at J, with 11 bases between the two ends. Germline V lookup: CDR1 LNHDA, CDR2 SQIVND (reference sequence). The length of the CDR3 is 13 residues.

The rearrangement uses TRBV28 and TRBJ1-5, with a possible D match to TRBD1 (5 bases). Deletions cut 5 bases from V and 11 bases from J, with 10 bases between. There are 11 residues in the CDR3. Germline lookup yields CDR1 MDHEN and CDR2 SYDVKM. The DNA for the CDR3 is TGTGCCAGCAGTGACCGGGGGGCCCAGCATTTT. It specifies CASSDRGAQHF.

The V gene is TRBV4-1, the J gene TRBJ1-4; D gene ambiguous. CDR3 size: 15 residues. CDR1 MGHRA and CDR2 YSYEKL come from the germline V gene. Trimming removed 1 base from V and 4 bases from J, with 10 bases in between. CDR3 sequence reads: CASSQGGLFNEKLFF. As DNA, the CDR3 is TGCGCCAGCAGCCAAGGCGGACTTTTTAATGAAAAACTGTTTTTT.

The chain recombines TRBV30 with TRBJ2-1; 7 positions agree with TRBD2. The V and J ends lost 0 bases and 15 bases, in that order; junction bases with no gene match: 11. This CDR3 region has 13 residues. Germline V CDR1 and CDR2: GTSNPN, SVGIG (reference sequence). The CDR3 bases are TGTGCCTGGAGTGTTTTTGGTCTAGCGGAGGGGTTCTTC. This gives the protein CAWSVFGLAEGFF.

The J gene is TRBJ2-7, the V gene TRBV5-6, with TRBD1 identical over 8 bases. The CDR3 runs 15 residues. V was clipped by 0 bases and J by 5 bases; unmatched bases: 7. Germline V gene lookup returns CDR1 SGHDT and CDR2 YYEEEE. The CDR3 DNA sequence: TGTGCCAGCAGCTTGGGCGGACAGGGCTTAGACGAGCAGTACTTC. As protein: CASSLGGQGLDEQYF.

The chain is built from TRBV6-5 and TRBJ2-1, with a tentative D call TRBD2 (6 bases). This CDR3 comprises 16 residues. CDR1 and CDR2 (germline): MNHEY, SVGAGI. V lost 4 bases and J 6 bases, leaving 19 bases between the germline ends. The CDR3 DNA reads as TGTGCCAGCAGTTCAACACAATCCCTGGGGGGCAATGAGCAGTTCTTC. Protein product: CASSSTQSLGGNEQFF.

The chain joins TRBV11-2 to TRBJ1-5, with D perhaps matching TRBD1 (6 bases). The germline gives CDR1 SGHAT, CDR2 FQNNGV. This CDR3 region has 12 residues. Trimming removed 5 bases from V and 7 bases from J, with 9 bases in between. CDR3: CASSQGSQPQHF. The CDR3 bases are TGTGCCAGCAGCCAGGGGAGCCAGCCCCAGCATTTT.

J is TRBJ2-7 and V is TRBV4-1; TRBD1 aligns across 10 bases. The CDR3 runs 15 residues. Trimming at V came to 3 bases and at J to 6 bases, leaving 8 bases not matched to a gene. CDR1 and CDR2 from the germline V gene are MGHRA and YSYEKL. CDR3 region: CASSHDDRGPAEQYF. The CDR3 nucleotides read TGCGCCAGCAGCCACGACGACAGGGGGCCAGCCGAGCAGTACTTC.